This paragraph covers one T cell receptor (beta chain) sequence. This entry is derived from a study of blood T cell repertoires in COVID-19. Per the original data handling: It was from reference gene primer amplification that nucleated cell counts were estimated. The repertoire was sequenced with immunoSEQ multiplex PCR; TCRdb's copy has only in-frame clones and lacks some. V and J calls and clone size are given by that table; D and trimming were obtained from the DNA. The sample lists over 70,000 clones; about 91% were seen once. This TCR derives from a human donor with active COVID-19. The donor label of this sample is uncertain. Sequencing input: peripheral blood.

DNA of the CDR3: TGCGCCAGCAGTTCCACGGCTTCCGGACAGGGGGCAAACATTCAGTACTTC. Encoded protein: CASSSTASGQGANIQYF. The chain carries TRBV5-1 and TRBJ2-4; 11 nucleotides line up with TRBD1. Germline V gene lookup returns CDR1 SGHRS and CDR2 YFSETQ. This CDR3 has 17 residues. With 5 bases clipped from V and 6 bases from J, the junction kept 13 bases outside the gene matches.